A single TCR beta chain is shown here with its context. This record comes from a study of PD-1 blockade in classical Hodgkin lymphoma. This table comes from immunoSEQ multiplex PCR, and its TCRdb copy is limited to in-frame clones, with some not included. This table has fewer than 100,000 clones, about nine tenths appearing once. CDR1 and CDR2 from the germline V gene are MNHEY and SMNVEV (reference sequence). Trimming pared 5 bases from V and 0 bases from J, leaving 13 bases between. The CDR3 has 15 residues. Exposure to brentuximab vedotin varied, and each patient had relapsed following autologous stem cell transplantation.

The chain employs TRBV27 and TRBJ1-1, with TRBD1 as a possible D gene (5 bases). This clonotype was sampled from a human donor with classical Hodgkin lymphoma. The sequences come from peripheral blood mononuclear cells (PBMCs), collected at baseline. CDR3 in amino acids: CASSITQGLNTEAFF. Written as DNA, the CDR3 is TGTGCCAGCAGTATAACCCAGGGCTTGAACACTGAAGCTTTCTTT.